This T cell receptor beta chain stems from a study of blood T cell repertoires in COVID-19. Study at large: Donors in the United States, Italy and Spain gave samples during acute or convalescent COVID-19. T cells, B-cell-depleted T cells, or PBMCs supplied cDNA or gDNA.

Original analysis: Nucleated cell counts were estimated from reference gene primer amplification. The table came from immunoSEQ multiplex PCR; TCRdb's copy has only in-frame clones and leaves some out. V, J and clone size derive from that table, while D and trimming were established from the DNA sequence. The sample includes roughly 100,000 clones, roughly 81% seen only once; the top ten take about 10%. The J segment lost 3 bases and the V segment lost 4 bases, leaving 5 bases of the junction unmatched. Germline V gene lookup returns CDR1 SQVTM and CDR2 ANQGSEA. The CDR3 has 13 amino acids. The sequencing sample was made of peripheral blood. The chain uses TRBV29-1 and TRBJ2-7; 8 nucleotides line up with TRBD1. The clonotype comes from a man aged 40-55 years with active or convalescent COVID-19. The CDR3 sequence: CSVGRDRLYEQYF. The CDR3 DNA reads TGCAGCGTTGGGCGGGACAGGCTCTACGAGCAGTACTTC.